The entry below gives a single TCR beta chain sequence along with its context. The target of this receptor is not known. Nothing much larger sits one base from this clone, and base qualities are not available. The study evaluated CTLA-4 blockade (ipilimumab) given together with focal radiation therapy in patients who had chemo-refractory metastatic non-small-cell lung cancer. The library was generated by the immunoSEQ multiplex PCR assay. Entries here come from immuneACCESS through TCRdb and include only in-frame sequences with V and J called. Some clones fail to appear in such tables; in the studies checked, an unresolved V gene covers under half of the shortfall, and the cause of the remainder is unknown. The sample table shows 65,000 to 95,000 clones, and 85% to 90% are seen once. The ten biggest clones cover roughly 0.95% of the sample. CDR1 and CDR2 (SGHDN, FVKESK) derive from the germline V gene. Spanning cysteine to phenylalanine, the CDR3 consists of 15 amino acids. Of the read, only the CDR3 DNA is kept; its 45 bases are in frame from base 1. A distance of 18 bases separates the germline ends of V and J, which lose 5 bases and 5 bases respectively.

This specimen belongs to a study of radiotherapy plus CTLA-4 blockade in lung cancer listed by TCRdb under 2018. The study in broad terms: Among the enrolled patients, 15% to 20% had an objective response, and about 29% reached disease control. Findings and caveats that apply to the study as a whole: The strongest predictors of response, as reported, were early dynamic changes in blood T cell clones along with a rise in serum interferon-beta after radiation. After treatment with radiotherapy and ipilimumab, TCR clones that originated in tumors expanded in peripheral blood.

This receptor was taken from a human donor with non-small cell lung cancer who had stable disease on radiotherapy plus ipilimumab. The chain was built from TRBV14 and TRBJ2-5, with a tentative D gene TRBD2 over 5 matching bases. Sequenced here: peripheral blood, sampled from a patient treated with radiotherapy plus ipilimumab. The DNA reads TGTGCCAGCAGCTTCGGGATCGGGCCGTCGGAGACCCAGTACTTC. The encoded protein is CASSFGIGPSETQYF.